This T cell receptor (beta chain) was identified in a study of CD8 T cells in Susac syndrome. The RNA, about 0.5 to 1 ug, was put through reverse transcription using random hexamers. Each CDR3 protein is one row after TCRdb ran MiXCR on the immunoSEQ multiplex PCR reads. The table includes 100,000 to 150,000 distinct CDR3 sequences, 90% to 95% detected once. Sequencing targeted TCR beta in blood CD8+ and CD4+ T cells. Germline CDR1 reads SQVTM; CDR2 reads ANQGSEA. This CDR3 is built from 14 residues. Trimming pared 4 bases from V and 0 bases from J, leaving 13 bases between. The receptor's source is a human donor in good health. The chain is built from TRBV29-1 and TRBJ2-7; D may be TRBD2 (5 bases). The sample comprised CD4+ T cells from PBMCs. The CDR3 sequence: CSVGVRGPSYEQYF. The CDR3 nucleotides read TGCAGCGTTGGTGTTCGAGGGCCCTCCTACGAGCAGTACTTC.